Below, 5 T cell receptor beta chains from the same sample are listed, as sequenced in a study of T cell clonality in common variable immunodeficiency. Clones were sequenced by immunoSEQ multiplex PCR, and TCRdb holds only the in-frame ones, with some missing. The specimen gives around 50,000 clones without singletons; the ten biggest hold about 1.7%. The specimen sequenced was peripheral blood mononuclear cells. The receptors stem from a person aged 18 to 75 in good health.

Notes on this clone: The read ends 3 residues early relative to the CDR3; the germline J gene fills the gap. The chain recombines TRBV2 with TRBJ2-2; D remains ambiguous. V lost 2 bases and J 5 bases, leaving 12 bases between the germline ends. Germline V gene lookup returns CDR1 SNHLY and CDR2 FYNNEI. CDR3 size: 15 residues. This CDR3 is CASSERNSKTGELFF. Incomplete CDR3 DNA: TGTGCCAGCAGTGAAAGGAATAGCAAGACCGGGGAG.

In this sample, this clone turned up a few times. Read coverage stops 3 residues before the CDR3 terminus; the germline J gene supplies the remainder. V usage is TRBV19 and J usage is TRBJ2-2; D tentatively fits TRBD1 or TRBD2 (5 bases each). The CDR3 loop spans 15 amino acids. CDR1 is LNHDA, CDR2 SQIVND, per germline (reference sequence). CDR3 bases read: TGTGCCAGTAGTATAGGAGGGGAAATTAATGAAAAG. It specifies CASSIGGEINEK. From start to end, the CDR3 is CASSIGGEINEKLFF.

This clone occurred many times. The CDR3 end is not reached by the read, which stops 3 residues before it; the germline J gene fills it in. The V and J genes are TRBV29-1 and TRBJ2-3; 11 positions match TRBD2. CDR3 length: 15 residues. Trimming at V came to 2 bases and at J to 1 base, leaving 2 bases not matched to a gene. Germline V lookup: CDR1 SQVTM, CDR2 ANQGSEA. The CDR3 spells CSVELAGGGTDTQYF. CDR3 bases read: TGCAGCGTTGAACTAGCGGGAGGAGGCACAGATACG.

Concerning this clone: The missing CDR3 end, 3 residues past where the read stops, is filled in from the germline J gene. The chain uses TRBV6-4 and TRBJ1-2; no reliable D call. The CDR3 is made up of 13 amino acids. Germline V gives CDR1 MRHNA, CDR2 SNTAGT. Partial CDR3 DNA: TGTGCCAGCAGTGACTCGACTAGCGGGAGC. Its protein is CASSDSTSGS. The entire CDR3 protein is CASSDSTSGSYTF.

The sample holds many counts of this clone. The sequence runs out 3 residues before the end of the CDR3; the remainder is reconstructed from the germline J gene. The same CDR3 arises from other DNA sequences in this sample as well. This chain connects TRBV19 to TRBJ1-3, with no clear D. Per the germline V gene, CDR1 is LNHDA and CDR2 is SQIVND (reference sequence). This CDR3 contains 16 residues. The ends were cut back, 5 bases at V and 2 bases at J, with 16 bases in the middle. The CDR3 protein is CASSQNLITTGNTIYF. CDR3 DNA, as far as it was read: TGTGCCAGTAGTCAGAACTTGATAACTACTGGAAACACC.